The next 11 T cell receptor beta chains were all read from a single sample in a study of cytomegalovirus exposure and HLA in healthy donors. 13 Jbeta primers and 60 Vbeta primers were used for the PCR. Clones were sequenced by immunoSEQ multiplex PCR, and TCRdb holds only the in-frame ones, with some missing. The table includes 75,000 to 100,000 clones, approximately 72% detected once. The specimen was PBMCs. The receptor set was obtained from a female donor in good health and CMV-seropositive.

The chain joins TRBV9 to TRBJ1-5; TRBD1 matches 8 bases. This CDR3 is 15 amino acids long. Germline-derived CDR1 and CDR2 are SGDLS and YYNGEE. V shed 4 bases, J shed 2 bases, and the junction held 5 bases outside the gene matches. The CDR3 loop is CASSSGGGGNQPQHF. CDR3 bases: TGTGCCAGCAGCTCAGGGGGCGGGGGCAATCAGCCCCAGCATTTT.

V is TRBV19 and J is TRBJ1-1; TRBD1 aligns across 8 bases. The CDR3 has 15 residues. Trimming cost V 5 bases and J 0 bases; bases outside gene matches: 5. Germline CDR1 LNHDA, CDR2 SQIVND (reference sequence). In DNA, the CDR3 is TGTGCCAGTAGTTCTCGACAGGGGCTGAACACTGAAGCTTTCTTT. Its translation is CASSSRQGLNTEAFF.

The V call is TRBV19, the J call TRBJ1-1; D uncertain. The V end lost 3 bases, the J end lost 5 bases, and 13 bases lay between the germline ends. Germline CDR1 and CDR2: LNHDA and SQIVND (reference sequence). The CDR3 has 14 residues. The CDR3 sequence is CASSIGGSWTEAFF. CDR3 in DNA: TGTGCCAGTAGTATTGGTGGTAGTTGGACTGAAGCTTTCTTT.

The chain joins TRBV9 to TRBJ1-5; D gene ambiguous. V shed 0 bases and J shed 6 bases, with 13 bases lying between them. The CDR3 runs to 15 residues. The germline gives CDR1 SGDLS, CDR2 YYNGEE. CDR3 sequence reads: CASSVDSGFSQPQHF. As DNA, the CDR3 is TGTGCCAGCAGCGTAGACAGTGGTTTCTCTCAGCCCCAGCATTTT. The variable domain in full, with the rest retrieved from reference TRBV9 and TRBJ1-5, is DSGVTQTPKHLITATGQRVTLRCSPRSGDLSVYWYQQSLDQGLQFLIQYYNGEERAKGNILERFSAQQFPDLHSELNLSSLELGDSALYFCASSVDSGFSQPQHFGDGTRLSIL.

V gene TRBV30 combines with J gene TRBJ1-4; D may be TRBD1 (5 bases). Germline V lookup: CDR1 GTSNPN, CDR2 SVGIG (reference sequence). Deletions cut 8 bases from V and 2 bases from J, with 18 bases between. This CDR3 has 15 residues. The CDR3 spells CAAIKTGATNEKLFF. The CDR3 DNA sequence: TGTGCCGCTATAAAGACTGGGGCCACTAATGAAAAACTGTTTTTT.

The V call is TRBV28, the J call TRBJ1-1; a possible D gene is TRBD1 (6 bases). Germline assignment: CDR1 MDHEN and CDR2 SYDVKM. Trimming left V 7 bases short and J 1 base short, with 10 bases between. There are 13 residues in the CDR3. The CDR3 spells CASTRQENTEAFF. Written as DNA, the CDR3 is TGTGCCAGCACGAGACAGGAGAACACTGAAGCTTTCTTT.

This chain connects TRBV6-1 to TRBJ1-5, with D possibly being TRBD1 (6 bases). This CDR3 spans 15 amino acids. CDR1 and CDR2 from the germline V gene are MNHNS and SASEGT. V shed 2 bases and J shed 12 bases, with 20 bases lying between them. CDR3: CASSELGTGIRLQHF. Here the CDR3 DNA reads TGTGCCAGCAGTGAACTTGGCACAGGGATTCGACTCCAGCATTTT.

The gene calls are TRBV7-2 and TRBJ2-1, with D perhaps matching TRBD2 (5 bases). The V gene lost 4 bases and the J gene lost 6 bases, with 16 bases spanning the gap. CDR3 length equals 15 residues. The germline V gene has CDR1 SGHTA and CDR2 FQGNSA. The CDR3 here is CASSSTSLGANEQFF. The CDR3 DNA reads as TGTGCCAGCAGCTCTACTAGTTTGGGCGCCAATGAGCAGTTCTTC.

This chain links TRBV10-3 with TRBJ1-1; TRBD1 matches 7 bases. Trimming at V came to 5 bases and at J to 2 bases, leaving 5 bases not matched to a gene. This CDR3 contains 14 residues. Germline V gene sequence: CDR1 ENHRY, CDR2 SYGVKD. The CDR3 region has the DNA TGTGCCATCAGTTTCGGAGGGGGCAACACTGAAGCTTTCTTT. Translation gives CAISFGGGNTEAFF.

This clone has a handful of counts. The rearrangement joins TRBV6-1 to TRBJ1-1; 9 bases are shared with TRBD1. The CDR3 spans 14 residues. Germline CDR1 is MNHNS and CDR2 is SASEGT. The V segment lost 4 bases and the J segment 3 bases; nucleotides outside the gene matches: 3. This CDR3 is CASSAYRGHTEAFF. The CDR3 DNA sequence: TGTGCCAGCAGTGCCTACAGGGGGCACACTGAAGCTTTCTTT.

CDR3 in DNA: TGTGCCAGCTCACCACGCAGGGTCGGAGAAAAACTGTTTTTT. It codes for CASSPRRVGEKLFF. V gene TRBV18 combines with J gene TRBJ1-4; maybe TRBD1 (5 bases). Deletions cut 1 base from V and 8 bases from J, with 11 bases between. The CDR3 runs 14 residues. Germline V lookup: CDR1 KGHSH, CDR2 LQKENI.